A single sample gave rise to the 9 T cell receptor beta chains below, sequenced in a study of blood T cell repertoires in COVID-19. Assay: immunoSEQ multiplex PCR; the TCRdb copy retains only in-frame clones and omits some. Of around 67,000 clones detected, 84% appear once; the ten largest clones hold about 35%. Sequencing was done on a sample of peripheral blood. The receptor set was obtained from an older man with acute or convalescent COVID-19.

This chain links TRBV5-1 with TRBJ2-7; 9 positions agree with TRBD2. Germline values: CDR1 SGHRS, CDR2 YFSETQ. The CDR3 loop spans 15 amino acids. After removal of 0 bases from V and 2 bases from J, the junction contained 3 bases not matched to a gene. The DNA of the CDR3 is TGCGCCAGCAGCTTGGTGGTAGCGGGGGCCTACGAGCAGTACTTC. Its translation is CASSLVVAGAYEQYF.

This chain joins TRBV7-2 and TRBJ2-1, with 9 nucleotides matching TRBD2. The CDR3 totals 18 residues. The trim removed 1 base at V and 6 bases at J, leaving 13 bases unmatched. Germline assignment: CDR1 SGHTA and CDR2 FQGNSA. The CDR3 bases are TGTGCCAGCAGCTTAGTCATGTCGGCGGGGGGGCGAGGCAATGAGCAGTTCTTC. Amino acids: CASSLVMSAGGRGNEQFF.

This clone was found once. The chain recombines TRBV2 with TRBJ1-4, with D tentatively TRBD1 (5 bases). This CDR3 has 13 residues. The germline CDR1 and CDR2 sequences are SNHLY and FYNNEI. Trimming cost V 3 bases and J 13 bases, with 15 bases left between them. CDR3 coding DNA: TGTGCCAGCAGTGAGAGGGGAGGGGAAGTACTGTTTTTT. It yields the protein CASSERGGEVLFF.

CDR3 in amino acids: CAWTMEGSSPLHF. Written as DNA, the CDR3 is TGTGCCTGGACGATGGAGGGGAGTTCACCCCTCCACTTT. This rearrangement joins TRBV30 to TRBJ1-6, with D tentatively TRBD1 (5 bases). In germline, CDR1 is GTSNPN, CDR2 SVGIG (reference sequence). Trimming stripped 4 bases from V and 9 bases from J, with 13 bases between. CDR3 length: 13 amino acids.

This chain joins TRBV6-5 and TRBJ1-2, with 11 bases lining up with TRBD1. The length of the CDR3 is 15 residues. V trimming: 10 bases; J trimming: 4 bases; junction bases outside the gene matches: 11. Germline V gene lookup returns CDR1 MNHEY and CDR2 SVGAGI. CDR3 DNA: TGTGCCACCTATACTCCGGGACAGGGGGGCTATGGCTACACCTTC. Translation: CATYTPGQGGYGYTF.

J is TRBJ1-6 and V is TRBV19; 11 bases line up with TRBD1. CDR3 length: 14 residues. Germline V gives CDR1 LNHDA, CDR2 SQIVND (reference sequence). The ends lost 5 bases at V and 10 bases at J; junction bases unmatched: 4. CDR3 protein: CASSGQGAGSPLHF. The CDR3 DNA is TGTGCCAGTAGTGGACAGGGGGCTGGGTCACCCCTCCACTTT.

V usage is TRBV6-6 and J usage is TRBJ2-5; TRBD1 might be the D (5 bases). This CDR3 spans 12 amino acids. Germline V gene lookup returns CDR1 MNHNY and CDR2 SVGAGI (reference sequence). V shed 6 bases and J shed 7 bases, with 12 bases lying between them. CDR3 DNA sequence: TGTGCCAGCAGCACAGGCTGGGGGACCCAGTACTTC. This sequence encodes CASSTGWGTQYF.

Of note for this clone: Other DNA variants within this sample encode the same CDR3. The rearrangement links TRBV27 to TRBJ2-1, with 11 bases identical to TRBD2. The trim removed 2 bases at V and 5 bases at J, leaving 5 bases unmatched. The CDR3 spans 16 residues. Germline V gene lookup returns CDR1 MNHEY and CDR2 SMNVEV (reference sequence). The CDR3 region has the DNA TGTGCCAGCAGTTTAGTGGCTAGCGGGAGGAACAATGAGCAGTTCTTC. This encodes CASSLVASGRNNEQFF.

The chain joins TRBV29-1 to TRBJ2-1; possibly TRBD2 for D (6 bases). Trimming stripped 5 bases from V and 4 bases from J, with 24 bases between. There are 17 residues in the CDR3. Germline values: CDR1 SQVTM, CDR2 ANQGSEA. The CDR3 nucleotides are TGCAGCGTTACCGACCGGCGGCGGCAGGAGGGATACAATGAGCAGTTCTTC. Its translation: CSVTDRRRQEGYNEQFF.